Each of the 5 T cell receptor beta chains below was sequenced from the same sample in a study of graft-versus-host responses after intestinal transplantation. The authors plated about 200,000 CFSE-labeled responder cells with about 200,000 irradiated, violet-dye-labeled stimulator cells. This table comes from immunoSEQ multiplex PCR, and its TCRdb copy is limited to in-frame clones, with some not included. The sample includes some 10,000 clones, roughly a third seen only once; the top ten take about 13%. Material: alloreactive CD8+ T cells from a mixed lymphocyte reaction culture, obtained before intestinal transplant. Subset defined: CFSE-low proliferating T cells sorted from roughly six-day pre-transplant mixed lymphocyte reaction (GvH or HvG direction). These receptors were collected from a human patient who received an intestinal transplant.

The V call is TRBV9, the J call TRBJ2-2; D gene ambiguous. The CDR3 is 13 residues long. CDR1 and CDR2 (germline): SGDLS, YYNGEE. With 0 bases removed from V and 6 bases from J, the gap between germline ends came to 6 bases. CDR3 sequence (DNA): TGTGCCAGCAGCGTAGTTAGCTCCGGGGAGCTGTTTTTT. Its translation: CASSVVSSGELFF.

The V call is TRBV25-1, the J call TRBJ1-1; D call uncertain. The CDR3 covers 12 residues. V was shortened by 8 bases and J by 0 bases, with 7 bases between the two germline ends. Germline CDR1 is MGHDK and CDR2 is SYGVNS. The CDR3 loop is CASSKMNTEAFF. As DNA, the CDR3 is TGTGCCAGCTCCAAAATGAACACTGAAGCTTTCTTT.

This clone came up a few times. The rearrangement uses TRBV5-5 and TRBJ2-2; no definite D call. The ends were cut back, 0 bases at V and 5 bases at J, with 14 bases in the middle. Germline CDR1 reads SGHKS; CDR2 reads YYEKEE (reference sequence). The CDR3 is 16 residues long. The DNA of the CDR3 is TGTGCCAGCAGCTTGGCGGCCAGGCAGTGGACCGGGGAGCTGTTTTTT. The encoded protein is CASSLAARQWTGELFF.

The gene calls are TRBV27 and TRBJ1-2; 11 nucleotides line up with TRBD1. The ends lost 0 bases at V and 6 bases at J; junction bases unmatched: 6. Germline loops: CDR1 MNHEY, CDR2 SMNVEV (reference sequence). The length of the CDR3 is 16 residues. The CDR3 reads CASSLSLDRGPHGYTF. Here the CDR3 DNA reads TGTGCCAGCAGTTTATCCCTGGACAGGGGGCCTCATGGCTACACCTTC.

V gene TRBV29-1 combines with J gene TRBJ2-2, with TRBD1 identical over 8 bases. Germline CDR1 reads SQVTM; CDR2 reads ANQGSEA. The ends lost 2 bases at V and 7 bases at J; junction bases unmatched: 6. This CDR3 has 14 amino acids. The CDR3 DNA is TGCAGCGTTGAAACAGGGGGTTTTGTCGGGGAGCTGTTTTTT. Translating gives CSVETGGFVGELFF.